Here is one T cell receptor (beta chain) with its context. Its antigen is not known. The data derive from a study of PD-1 blockade in classical Hodgkin lymphoma. Regarding the study as a whole: Complete responders' diversity at baseline resembled that of newly diagnosed patients. Repertoire differences have undefined causes, possibly disease activity or prior therapy.

Time point denoted: cycle 4 day 1 (C4D1), after five to seven weeks of nivolumab. Each patient's relapse followed autologous stem cell transplantation, and brentuximab vedotin exposure varied. Complete response, partial response or progressive disease made up the best responses. Libraries were prepared by immunoSEQ multiplex PCR; TCRdb keeps only in-frame clonotypes and omits some of them. The sample lists about 33,000 clones, 65% to 80% occurring once. V was trimmed by 5 bases and J by 2 bases, leaving 5 bases between them. The CDR3 runs to 12 residues. Germline CDR1 SEHNR, CDR2 FQNEAQ (reference sequence).

This TCR was sampled from a human donor with classical Hodgkin lymphoma. The starting material was peripheral blood mononuclear cells (PBMCs), obtained before the fourth cycle of nivolumab. J is TRBJ2-3 and V is TRBV7-9; D is unclear. This CDR3 is CASSPTTDTQYF. CDR3 in DNA: TGTGCCAGCAGCCCAACCACAGATACGCAGTATTTT.